One and the same sample provided the 10 T cell receptor beta chains below, sequenced in a study of cytomegalovirus exposure and HLA in healthy donors. The PCR made use of 60 Vbeta and 13 Jbeta primers. Repertoires were generated with immunoSEQ multiplex PCR, while TCRdb's copy carries only in-frame clones and drops some. The table has about 200,000 clones, 75% to 90% seen once. Source material: PBMCs. The origin of the receptors is a woman in her thirties in good health and CMV-seronegative.

This sequence joins TRBV2 and TRBJ2-1, with TRBD2 matching 13 bases. The CDR3 is 14 residues long. V lost 9 bases and J lost 7; bases outside the gene matches: 6. CDR1 SNHLY and CDR2 FYNNEI come from the germline V gene. CDR3 amino acids: CARTSGGPINEQFF. The CDR3 nucleotides read TGTGCCAGGACTAGCGGGGGGCCTATAAATGAGCAGTTCTTC.

This clone occurred once. V gene TRBV9 combines with J gene TRBJ2-1, with 8 bases identical to TRBD2. The germline V gene encodes CDR1 SGDLS and CDR2 YYNGEE. The CDR3 has 15 amino acids. V gave up 0 bases and J gave up 9 bases; unmatched junction bases: 8. The CDR3 is CASSVGSSGYGEQFF. In DNA form, the CDR3 reads TGTGCCAGCAGCGTAGGCTCTAGCGGGTATGGTGAGCAGTTCTTC.

Notes on this clone: Germline and junction disagree at one end, which may indicate a read error. The sample contains more than one DNA sequence encoding this CDR3. The chain recombines TRBV30 with TRBJ2-3; D possibly corresponds to TRBD1 (8 bases). Germline V gene lookup returns CDR1 GTSNPN and CDR2 SVGIG (reference sequence). The CDR3 runs to 15 residues. CDR3 protein: CAWGGTGTNTDTQYF. Written as DNA, the CDR3 is TGCGCCTGGGGGGGGACAGGAACTAACACAGATACGCAGTATTTT.

The rearrangement uses TRBV7-8 and TRBJ1-2, with TRBD1 identical over 9 bases. V shed 5 bases, J shed 8 bases, and the junction held 15 bases outside the gene matches. The germline V gene has CDR1 SGHVS and CDR2 FQNEAQ. The CDR3 is made up of 16 amino acids. CDR3 protein: CASSPKTRTGAGGYTF. The CDR3 nucleotides read TGTGCCAGCAGCCCCAAGACACGGACAGGGGCGGGAGGCTACACCTTC.

The gene calls are TRBV14 and TRBJ1-5; D perhaps matches TRBD1 (5 bases). Germline values: CDR1 SGHDN, CDR2 FVKESK. The CDR3 is 14 residues long. V was cut by 4 bases and J by 3 bases, with 10 bases left in between. The DNA of the CDR3 is TGTGCCAGCAGCCTCCGGGGGAACAATCAGCCCCAGCATTTT. The encoded protein is CASSLRGNNQPQHF.

This clone was counted a single time. The chain has TRBV6-1 and TRBJ2-3, with D tentatively TRBD1 (5 bases). Germline CDR1 reads MNHNS; CDR2 reads SASEGT. There are 14 residues in the CDR3. Trimming removed 0 bases at V and 2 bases at J, with 6 bases between. CDR3 DNA sequence: TGTGCCAGCAGTGAAGCAGGGGACACAGATACGCAGTATTTT. This translates into CASSEAGDTDTQYF.

The chain couples TRBV10-3 to TRBJ1-1; perhaps TRBD1 as D (5 bases). Looked up from germline, CDR1 is ENHRY and CDR2 is SYGVKD. The CDR3 is 14 amino acids. Between the trimmed V and J ends, which lost 4 bases and 2 bases, there was a span of 11 bases. The DNA of the CDR3 is TGTGCCATCAGTGTAGTAGGGGTCAACACTGAAGCTTTCTTT. Its translation is CAISVVGVNTEAFF.

V usage is TRBV6-6 and J usage is TRBJ2-1; 10 bases are a match to TRBD2. Looked up from germline, CDR1 is MNHNY and CDR2 is SVGAGI (reference sequence). CDR3 length equals 14 residues. The ends lost 11 bases at V and 1 base at J; junction bases unmatched: 5. The chain's CDR3 is CAGASGSSYNEQFF. CDR3 DNA: TGTGCCGGGGCTAGCGGGAGTTCCTACAATGAGCAGTTCTTC.

The chain recombines TRBV2 with TRBJ2-3, with 10 nucleotides matching TRBD1. Germline CDR1 is SNHLY and CDR2 is FYNNEI. Trimming cost V 7 bases and J 0 bases; bases outside gene matches: 7. The CDR3 spans 16 residues. The DNA for the CDR3 is TGTGCCAGCACGGAGGGACAGGGGCCTAGCACAGATACGCAGTATTTT. It translates to CASTEGQGPSTDTQYF. The full variable domain, its missing parts supplied by reference TRBV2 and TRBJ2-3, is EPEVTQTPSHQVTQMGQEVILRCVPISNHLYFYWYRQILGQKVEFLVSFYNNEISEKSEIFDDQFSVERPDGSNFTLKIRSTKLEDSAMYFCASTEGQGPSTDTQYFGPGTRLTVL.

The chain is built from TRBV28 and TRBJ1-2, with 8 bases fitting TRBD1. V shed 6 bases and J 2 bases; nucleotides not matched to a gene: 5. Germline lookup yields CDR1 MDHEN and CDR2 SYDVKM. The length of the CDR3 is 14 residues. As DNA, the CDR3 is TGTGCCAGCAGACAGACAGGGGACAACTATGGCTACACCTTC. This translates into CASRQTGDNYGYTF.